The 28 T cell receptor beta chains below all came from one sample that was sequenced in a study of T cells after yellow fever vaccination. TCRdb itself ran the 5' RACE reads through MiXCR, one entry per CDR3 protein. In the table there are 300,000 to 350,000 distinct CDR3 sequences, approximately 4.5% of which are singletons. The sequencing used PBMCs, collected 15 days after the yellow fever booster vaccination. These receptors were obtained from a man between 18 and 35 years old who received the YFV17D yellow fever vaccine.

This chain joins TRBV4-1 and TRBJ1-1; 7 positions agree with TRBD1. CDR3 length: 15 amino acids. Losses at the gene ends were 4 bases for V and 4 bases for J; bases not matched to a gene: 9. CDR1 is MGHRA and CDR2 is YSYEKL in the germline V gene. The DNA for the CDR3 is TGCGCCAGCAGCCTAAGACAGGGTTGGGGCACTGAAGCTTTCTTT. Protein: CASSLRQGWGTEAFF.

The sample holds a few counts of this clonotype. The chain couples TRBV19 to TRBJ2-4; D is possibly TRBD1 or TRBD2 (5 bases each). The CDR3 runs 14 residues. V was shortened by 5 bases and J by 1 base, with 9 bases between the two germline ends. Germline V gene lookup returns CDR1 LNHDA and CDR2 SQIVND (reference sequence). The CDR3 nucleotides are TGTGCCAGTAGTCCTCGGGGCGCCAAAAACATTCAGTACTTC. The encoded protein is CASSPRGAKNIQYF.

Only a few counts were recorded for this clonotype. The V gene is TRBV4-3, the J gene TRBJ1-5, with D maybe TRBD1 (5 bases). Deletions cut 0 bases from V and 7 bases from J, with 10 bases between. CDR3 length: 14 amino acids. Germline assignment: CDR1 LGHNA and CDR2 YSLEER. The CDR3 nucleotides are TGCGCCAGCAGCCAAGAGGGGCGAGGCCAGCCCCAGCATTTT. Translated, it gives CASSQEGRGQPQHF.

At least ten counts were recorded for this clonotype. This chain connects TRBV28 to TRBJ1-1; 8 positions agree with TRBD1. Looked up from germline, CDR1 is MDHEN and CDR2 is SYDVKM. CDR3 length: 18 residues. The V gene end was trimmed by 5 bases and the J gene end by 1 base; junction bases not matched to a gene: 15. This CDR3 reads CASSPQDREERSNTEAFF. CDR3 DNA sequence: TGTGCCAGCAGTCCCCAGGACAGGGAGGAACGATCGAACACTGAAGCTTTCTTT.

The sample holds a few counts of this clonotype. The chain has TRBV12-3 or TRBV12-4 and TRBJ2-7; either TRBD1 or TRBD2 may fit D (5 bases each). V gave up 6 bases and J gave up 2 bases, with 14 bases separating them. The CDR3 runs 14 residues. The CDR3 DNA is TGTGCCAGCAGCCTGGGGACGGTAACCTACGAGCAGTACTTC. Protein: CASSLGTVTYEQYF.

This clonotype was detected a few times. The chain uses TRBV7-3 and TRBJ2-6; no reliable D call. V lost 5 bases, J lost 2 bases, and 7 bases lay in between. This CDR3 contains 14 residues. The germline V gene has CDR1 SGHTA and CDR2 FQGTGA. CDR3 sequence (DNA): TGTGCCAGCAGCGCAAAGGCTGGGGCCAACGTCCTGACTTTC. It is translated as CASSAKAGANVLTF.

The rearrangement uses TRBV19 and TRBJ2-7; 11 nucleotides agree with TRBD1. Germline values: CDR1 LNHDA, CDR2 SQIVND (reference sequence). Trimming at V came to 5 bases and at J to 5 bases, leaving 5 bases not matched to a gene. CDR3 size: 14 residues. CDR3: CASSPGQGADEQYF. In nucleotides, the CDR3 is TGTGCCAGTAGTCCCGGACAGGGGGCGGACGAGCAGTACTTC.

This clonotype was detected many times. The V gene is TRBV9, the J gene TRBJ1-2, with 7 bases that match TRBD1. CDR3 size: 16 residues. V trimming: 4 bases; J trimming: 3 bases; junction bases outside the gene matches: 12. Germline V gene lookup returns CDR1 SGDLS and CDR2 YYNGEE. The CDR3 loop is CASSSTTGRYDYGYTF. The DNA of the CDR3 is TGTGCCAGCAGCTCGACGACAGGGCGTTATGACTATGGCTACACCTTC.

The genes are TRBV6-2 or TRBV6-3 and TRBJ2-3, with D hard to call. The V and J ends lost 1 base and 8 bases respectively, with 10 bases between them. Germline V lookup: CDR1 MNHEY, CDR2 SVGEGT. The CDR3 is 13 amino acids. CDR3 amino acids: CASSYFDRATQYF. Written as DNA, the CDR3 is TGTGCCAGCAGTTACTTCGACCGGGCTACGCAGTATTTT.

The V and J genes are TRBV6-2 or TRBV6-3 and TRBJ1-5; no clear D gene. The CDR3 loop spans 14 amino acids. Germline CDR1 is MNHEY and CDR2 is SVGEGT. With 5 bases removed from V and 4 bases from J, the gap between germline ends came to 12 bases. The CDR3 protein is CASSQVTINQPQHF. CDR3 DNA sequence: TGTGCCAGCAGTCAGGTCACCATTAATCAGCCCCAGCATTTT.

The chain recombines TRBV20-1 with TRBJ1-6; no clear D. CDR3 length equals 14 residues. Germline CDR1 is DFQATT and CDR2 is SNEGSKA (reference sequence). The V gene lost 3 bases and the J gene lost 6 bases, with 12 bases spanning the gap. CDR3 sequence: CSASADIANSPLHF. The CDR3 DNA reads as TGCAGTGCTAGCGCCGACATCGCTAATTCACCCCTCCACTTT.

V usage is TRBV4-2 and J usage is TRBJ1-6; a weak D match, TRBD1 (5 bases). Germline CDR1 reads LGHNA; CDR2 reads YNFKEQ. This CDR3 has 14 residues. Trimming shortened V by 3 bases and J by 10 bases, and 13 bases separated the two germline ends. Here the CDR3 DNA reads TGTGCCAGCAGCCATGGTCTAGGGGAGTCACCCCTCCACTTT. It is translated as CASSHGLGESPLHF.

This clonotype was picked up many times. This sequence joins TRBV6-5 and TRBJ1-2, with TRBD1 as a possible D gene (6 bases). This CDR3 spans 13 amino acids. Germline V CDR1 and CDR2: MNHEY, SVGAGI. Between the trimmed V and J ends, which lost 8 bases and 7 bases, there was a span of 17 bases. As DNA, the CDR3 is TGTGCCAGCGTTAGGGGGGGGGCGTCTGGCTACACCTTC. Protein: CASVRGGASGYTF.

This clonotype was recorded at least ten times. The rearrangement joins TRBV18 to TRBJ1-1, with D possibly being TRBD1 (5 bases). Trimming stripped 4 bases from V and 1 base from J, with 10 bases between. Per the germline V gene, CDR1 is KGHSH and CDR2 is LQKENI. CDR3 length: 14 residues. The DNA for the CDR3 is TGTGCCAGCTCACGCGGGAGGGGGAACACTGAAGCTTTCTTT. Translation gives CASSRGRGNTEAFF.

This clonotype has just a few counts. CDR3 sequence: CASSPLPGTGELFF. DNA of the CDR3: TGTGCCAGCAGTCCCCTGCCCGGCACCGGGGAGCTGTTTTTT. J is TRBJ2-2 and V is TRBV6-2 or TRBV6-3; D ambiguous. CDR1 MNHEY and CDR2 SVGEGT come from the germline V gene. CDR3 length: 14 amino acids. The V gene lost 5 bases and the J gene lost 4 bases, with 11 bases spanning the gap.

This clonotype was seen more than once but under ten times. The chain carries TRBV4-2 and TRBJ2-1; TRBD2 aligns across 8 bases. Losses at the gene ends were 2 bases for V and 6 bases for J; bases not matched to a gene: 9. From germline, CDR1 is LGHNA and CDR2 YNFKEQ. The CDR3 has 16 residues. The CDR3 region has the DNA TGTGCCAGCAGCCAATTGTTTAGCGGGGTCCCCAATGAGCAGTTCTTC. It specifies CASSQLFSGVPNEQFF.

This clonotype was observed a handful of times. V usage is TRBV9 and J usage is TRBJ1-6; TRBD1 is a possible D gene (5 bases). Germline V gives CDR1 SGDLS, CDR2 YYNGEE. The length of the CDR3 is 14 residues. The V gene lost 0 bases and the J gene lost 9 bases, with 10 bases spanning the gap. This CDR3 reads CASSVGNQGSPLHF. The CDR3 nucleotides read TGTGCCAGCAGCGTAGGGAACCAGGGTTCACCCCTCCACTTT.

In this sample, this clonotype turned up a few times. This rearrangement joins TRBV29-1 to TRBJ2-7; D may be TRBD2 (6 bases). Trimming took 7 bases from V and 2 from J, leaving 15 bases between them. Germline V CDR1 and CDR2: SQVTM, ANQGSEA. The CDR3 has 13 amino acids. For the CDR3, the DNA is TGCAGCGCAAAAGCGGGCTTAGCCTACGAGCAGTACTTC. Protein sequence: CSAKAGLAYEQYF.

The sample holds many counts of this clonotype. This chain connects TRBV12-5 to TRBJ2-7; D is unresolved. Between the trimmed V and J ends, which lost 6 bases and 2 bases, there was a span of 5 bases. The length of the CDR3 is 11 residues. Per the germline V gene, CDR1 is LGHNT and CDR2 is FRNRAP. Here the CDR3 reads CASGPTYEQYF. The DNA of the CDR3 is TGTGCTAGTGGCCCTACCTACGAGCAGTACTTC.

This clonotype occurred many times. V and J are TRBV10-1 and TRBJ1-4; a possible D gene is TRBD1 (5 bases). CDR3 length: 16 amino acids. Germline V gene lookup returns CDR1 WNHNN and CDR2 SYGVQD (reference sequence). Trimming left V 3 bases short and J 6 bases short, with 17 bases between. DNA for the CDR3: TGCGCCAGCAGTGATAAGCGACAGCCTACGCATGAAAAACTGTTTTTT. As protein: CASSDKRQPTHEKLFF.

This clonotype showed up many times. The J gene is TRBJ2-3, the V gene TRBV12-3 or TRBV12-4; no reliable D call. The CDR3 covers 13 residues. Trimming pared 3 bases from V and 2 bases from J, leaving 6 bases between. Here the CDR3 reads CASSFGYTDTQYF. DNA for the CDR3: TGTGCCAGCAGTTTTGGGTACACAGATACGCAGTATTTT.

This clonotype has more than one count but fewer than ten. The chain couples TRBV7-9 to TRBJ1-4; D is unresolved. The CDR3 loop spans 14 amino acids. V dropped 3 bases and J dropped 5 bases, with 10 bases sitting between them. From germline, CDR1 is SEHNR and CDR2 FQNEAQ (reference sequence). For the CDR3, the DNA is TGTGCCAGCAGCTTTGGAAGAGCCAATGAAAAACTGTTTTTT. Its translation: CASSFGRANEKLFF. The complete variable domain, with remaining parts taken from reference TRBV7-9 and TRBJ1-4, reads DTGVSQNPRHKITKRGQNVTFRCDPISEHNRLYWYRQTLGQGPEFLTYFQNEAQLEKSRLLSDRFSAERPKGSFSTLEIQRTEQGDSAMYLCASSFGRANEKLFFGSGTQLSVL.

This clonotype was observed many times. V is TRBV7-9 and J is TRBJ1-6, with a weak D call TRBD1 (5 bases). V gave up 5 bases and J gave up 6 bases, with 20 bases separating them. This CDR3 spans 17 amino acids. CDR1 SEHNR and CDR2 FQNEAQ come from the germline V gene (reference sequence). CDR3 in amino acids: CASSHSRGEITNSPLHF. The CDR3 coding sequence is TGTGCCAGCAGCCATTCCCGAGGGGAGATAACTAATTCACCCCTCCACTTT.

The CDR3 DNA sequence: TGCGCCAGCAGCCCGAGGGCAGGGGGGAGCACAGATACGCAGTATTTT. Encoded protein: CASSPRAGGSTDTQYF. The V gene is TRBV5-1, the J gene TRBJ2-3, with D perhaps TRBD1 (7 bases). This CDR3 region has 16 residues. Trimming removed 4 bases at V and 0 bases at J, with 15 bases between. The V gene's germline CDR1 is SGHRS and CDR2 YFSETQ.

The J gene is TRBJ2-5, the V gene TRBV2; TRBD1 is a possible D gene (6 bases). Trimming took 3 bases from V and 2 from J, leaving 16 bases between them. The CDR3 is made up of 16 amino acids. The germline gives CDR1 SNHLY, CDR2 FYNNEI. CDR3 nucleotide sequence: TGTGCCAGCAGTGAGGGGGCAGGGAAGTGGCAAGAGACCCAGTACTTC. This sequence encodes CASSEGAGKWQETQYF.

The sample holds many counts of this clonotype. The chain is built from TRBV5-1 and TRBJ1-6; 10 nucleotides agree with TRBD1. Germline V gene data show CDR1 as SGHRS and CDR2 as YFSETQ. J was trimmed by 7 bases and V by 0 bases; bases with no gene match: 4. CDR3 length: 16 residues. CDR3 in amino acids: CASSLGTGGLNSPLHF. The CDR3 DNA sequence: TGCGCCAGCAGCTTGGGGACAGGGGGGCTGAATTCACCCCTCCACTTT.

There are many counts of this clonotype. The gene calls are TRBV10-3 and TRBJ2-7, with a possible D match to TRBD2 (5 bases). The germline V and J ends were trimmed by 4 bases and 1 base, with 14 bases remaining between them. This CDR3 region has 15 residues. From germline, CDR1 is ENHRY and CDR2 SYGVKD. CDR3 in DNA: TGTGCCATCAGTGCCACGGACTCCCCTTCCTACGAGCAGTACGTC. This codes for CAISATDSPSYEQYV.

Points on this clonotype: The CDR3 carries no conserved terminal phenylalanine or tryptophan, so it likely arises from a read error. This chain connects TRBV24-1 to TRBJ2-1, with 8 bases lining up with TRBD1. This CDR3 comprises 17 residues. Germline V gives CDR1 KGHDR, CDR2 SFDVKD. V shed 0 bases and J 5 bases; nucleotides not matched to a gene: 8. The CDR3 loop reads CATSDLWSGTGNNEQFL. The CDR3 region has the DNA TGTGCCACCAGTGATTTGTGGTCGGGGACAGGCAACAATGAGCAGTTCTTA.